The present entry profiles one T cell receptor beta chain with its context. The target of this receptor is not known. No base quality values were provided; no much bigger clone lies one nucleotide off. The CDR3 regions of human TCRbeta chains were subjected to immunosequencing. In the original analysis: TCRs in the repertoires were matched against a reference library of SARS-CoV-2-specific TCRs that had been generated with the MIRA antigen-specificity platform. Breadth was defined as the fraction of unique TCRs that were SARS-CoV-2-associated, and depth was defined as the fraction of total T cells that were SARS-CoV-2-associated. Using the MIRA data, each spike-specific TCR was mapped to the spike region that the TCR reacts to and placed in a CD4 or CD8 class. Log10-transformed breadth and depth values were compared by one-way ANOVA with Sidak's multiple comparisons tests. In its TCRdb copy, this immuneACCESS table keeps in-frame sequences only and misses some clones. Where compared with another copy, unresolved V genes explain less than half of these, and the others have no known cause. That table furnishes V, J and clone size, whereas the DNA furnished D and trimming. Counted in this sample were 130,000 or so clones; roughly 84% of them appeared once. The biggest ten clones account for 12% of the sample.

In the paper's terms, the time point label means: baseline before first vaccination. Vaccinee samples were obtained from the UK trials COV001 and COV002, which included a single-blind randomized controlled phase 2/3 trial of AZD1222 (ChAdOx1 nCoV-19) in healthy adults. For TCRbeta chain sequencing, PBMC samples were collected from trial participants at day 0 and at day 28 after the second dose. The data belong to a study of T cell responses to AZD1222 COVID-19 vaccine (dated by TCRdb to about 2021). Study-level background: AZD1222 recipients given second doses at about 4 weeks or at about 12 weeks were pooled, since spike-specific TCR depth and breadth were not found to differ between the two schedules. A total of about 230 trial participants underwent TCR sequencing, of whom 207 received two doses of AZD1222 and around 25 received two doses of the MenACWY control vaccine. Trial participants were enrolled by age into subgroups of 18-55, 56-69 and 70-plus years, and around 150, 29 and 61 TCR-sequenced participants, respectively, were included in these subgroups. Overall study outcomes, separate from this receptor: Spike-specific TCR breadth and depth rose significantly after two AZD1222 doses compared with day 0 and with MenACWY recipients. Because no day 14 peak-response samples were available, repertoires were characterized only after the peak T cell response. The vaccine-associated CD4 TCRs covered the entire spike protein, and the dominant responses fell in regions 160-218 and 743-854. Participants were mostly white British, with more females than males. The authors suggested clonal diversity may have been underestimated. Conclusions about previously exposed vaccinees are limited, since just five or six AZD1222 recipients were seropositive for SARS-CoV-2 at baseline. Reportedly, almost half of the unique spike-specific TCRs recognized epitopes lying outside the regions that are mutated in the B.1.351 and B.1.1.7 variants. In the small 56-69-year group, the increase in depth fell short of significance, most likely because of low power.

From the germline V gene, CDR1 is SGHNT and CDR2 is YENEEA. For this chain, trimming is 5 bases at the V end and 2 bases at the J end, and the number of junction bases without a gene match is 6. Including cysteine and phenylalanine, the CDR3 has 14 amino acids. Here the CDR3 DNA is all that survives: 42 bases in frame from base 1. The rearrangement combines TRBV11-3 with TRBJ2-7; 7 nucleotides in the junction match TRBD1. The specimen was peripheral blood, collected on day 0 of AZD1222 vaccination. The clonotype originates from an adult in good health. The nucleotide sequence is given as TGTGCCAGCAGCCAAGGACAGGTACCCTACGAGCAGTACTTC. It translates as CASSQGQVPYEQYF.